Included here is one T cell receptor beta chain sequence, with context. Its specificity is unknown. This specimen comes from a study of human T cells and chemical hapten exposure. Findings and limits, study-wide: Alopecia in the donors means their immune response may deviate from healthy people's.

Specified time point: patch test 2, 6 weeks after DPC sensitization. The treatment: therapeutic diphenylcyclopropenone sensitization with weekly scalp DPC. Trimming removed 0 bases at V and 5 bases at J, with 11 bases between. This CDR3 comprises 15 residues. CDR1 is SGHRS and CDR2 is YFSETQ in the germline V gene. TCRdb redid the calling of the RACE reads with MiXCR, one entry per CDR3 protein. The table includes fewer than 85,000 distinct CDR3 sequences, 9.5% to 13% detected once. The sequencing here drew on whole blood, taken in connection with sensitization to the hapten diphenylcyclopropenone (DPC). The J gene is TRBJ2-2, the V gene TRBV5-1, with D tentatively TRBD2 (6 bases). The clonotype originates from a young man with alopecia areata. Some clones in this sample may be carry-over from other donors' samples. The CDR3: CASSLAAGRTGELFF. CDR3 nucleotide sequence: TGCGCCAGCAGCTTGGCGGCGGGAAGGACCGGGGAGCTGTTTTTT.